The rows below give T cell receptor beta chains drawn from one sample of a study of shared clonotypes between healthy human individuals. Only in-frame clones appear in the TCRdb table, and some are missing; sequencing was by immunoSEQ multiplex PCR. This sample has about 1,900,000 clones; about 95% occur once, and the top ten carry approximately 1%. Material: naive CD8+ T cells sorted from blood. These receptors were collected from a man aged 18 to 29 in good health. Both conserved end residues are part of each CDR3. D genes are given only for firm matches. Clone size is not always given. Where it is, it says once, few, many or a class for expanded clones.

J | size | D | V | length | CDR3 | DNA
TRBJ2-2 | once | . | TRBV7-9 | 16 | CASSQNRDTNTGELFF | TGTGCCAGCAGCCAAAACAGGGATACGAACACCGGGGAGCTGTTTTTT
TRBJ1-3 | . | . | TRBV29-1 | 12 | CSVEGDGNTIYF | TGCAGCGTTGAAGGGGATGGAAACACCATATATTTT
TRBJ2-1 | . | TRBD2 | TRBV7-9 | 15 | CASSLSLAAYNEQFF | TGTGCCAGCAGCTTATCGCTAGCGGCCTACAATGAGCAGTTCTTC
TRBJ2-7 | . | . | TRBV7-2 | 14 | CASSLSPLTYEQYF | TGTGCCAGCAGCTTAAGCCCGCTGACCTACGAGCAGTACTTC
TRBJ2-7 | few | . | TRBV7-8 | 14 | CASTHGGVSYEQYF | TGTGCCAGCACCCACGGGGGAGTATCCTACGAGCAGTACTTC
TRBJ1-1 | few | . | TRBV30 | 14 | CAWSITGMNTEAFF | TGTGCCTGGAGCATAACAGGGATGAACACTGAAGCTTTCTTT
TRBJ2-4 | . | . | TRBV5-4 | 16 | CASTRAEGLAKNIQYF | TGTGCCAGTACCCGGGCAGAGGGCCTAGCCAAAAACATTCAGTACTTC
TRBJ1-5 | . | . | TRBV9 | 13 | CASGGTLYQPQHF | TGTGCCAGCGGAGGGACACTTTATCAGCCCCAGCATTTT
TRBJ2-1 | . | TRBD1 | TRBV4-3 | 17 | CASSQDPAGGSYNEQFF | TGCGCCAGCAGCCAAGATCCCGCAGGGGGCTCCTACAATGAGCAGTTCTTC
TRBJ2-7 | . | . | TRBV9 | 14 | CASSVAGGPYEQYF | TGTGCCAGCAGCGTAGCTGGCGGCCCCTACGAGCAGTACTTC
TRBJ1-1 | . | . | TRBV4-1 | 14 | CASSPEAVDTEAFF | TGCGCCAGCAGCCCGGAGGCAGTGGACACTGAAGCTTTCTTT
TRBJ2-7 | . | . | TRBV5-1 | 13 | CASSRDGSYEQYF | TGCGCCAGCAGCCGGGACGGGTCCTACGAGCAGTACTTC
TRBJ2-3 | once | . | TRBV25-1 | 14 | CASSEGWGTDTQYF | TGTGCCAGCAGTGAAGGGTGGGGGACAGATACGCAGTATTTT
TRBJ1-3 | once | . | TRBV10-1 | 15 | CATGGVRGSGNTIYF | TGCGCCACCGGGGGCGTTAGGGGATCTGGAAACACCATATATTTT
TRBJ2-2 | . | . | TRBV10-2 | 14 | CASSVVGVSGELFF | TGCGCCAGCAGTGTCGTAGGGGTTTCCGGGGAGCTGTTTTTT
TRBJ2-3 | once | TRBD2 | TRBV5-8 | 19 | CASSPRGSGGGLFDDTQYF | TGTGCCAGCAGCCCCCGGGGTAGCGGGGGGGGCCTTTTTGATGATACGCAGTATTTT
TRBJ2-7 | once | . | TRBV19 | 11 | CASSAGVEQYF | TGTGCCAGTAGTGCTGGGGTCGAGCAGTACTTC
TRBJ2-7 | . | . | TRBV11-2 | 12 | CASSRGKNEQYF | TGTGCCAGCAGCCGGGGGAAAAACGAGCAGTACTTC
TRBJ2-1 | . | . | TRBV27 | 14 | CATREAGSYNEQFF | TGTGCCACCCGAGAAGCGGGTAGCTACAATGAGCAGTTCTTC
TRBJ2-4 | once | . | TRBV5-6 | 17 | CASSSAIGTAAKNIQYF | TGTGCCAGCAGCTCGGCCATAGGGACGGCAGCTAAAAACATTCAGTACTTC
TRBJ1-1 | . | . | TRBV10-3 | 12 | CAISQLNTEAFF | TGTGCTATAAGTCAATTGAACACTGAAGCTTTCTTT
TRBJ1-1 | . | . | TRBV11-2 | 15 | CASSLFSTENTEAFF | TGTGCCAGCAGCTTATTTTCCACAGAGAACACTGAAGCTTTCTTT
TRBJ2-1 | . | TRBD1 | TRBV30 | 14 | CAWSVLGTENEQFF | TGTGCCTGGAGTGTACTAGGGACAGAAAATGAGCAGTTCTTC
TRBJ2-3 | . | . | TRBV7-2 | 15 | CASSLGGAGTDTQYF | TGTGCCAGCAGCCTTGGAGGAGCGGGCACAGATACGCAGTATTTT
TRBJ2-2 | . | TRBD2 | TRBV4-1 | 17 | CASSHHVAGANTGELFF | TGCGCCAGCAGCCACCATGTAGCGGGGGCGAACACCGGGGAGCTGTTTTTT
TRBJ2-5 | . | TRBD1 | TRBV28 | 17 | CASSQHPGTGDQETQYF | TGTGCCAGCAGTCAACACCCCGGGACAGGGGACCAAGAGACCCAGTACTTC
TRBJ1-2 | . | . | TRBV7-9 | 16 | CASSLEGPRQGYGYTF | TGTGCCAGCAGCTTAGAGGGGCCAAGGCAGGGCTATGGCTACACCTTC
TRBJ2-7 | . | TRBD1 | TRBV5-1 | 15 | CASSPTKTGKYEQYF | TGCGCCAGCAGCCCAACGAAGACAGGGAAGTACGAGCAGTACTTC
TRBJ2-1 | . | TRBD2 | TRBV7-9 | 14 | CASSSGGSYNEQFF | TGTGCCAGCAGCTCCGGGGGGTCCTACAATGAGCAGTTCTTC
TRBJ1-4 | . | . | TRBV18 | 17 | CASSPVGVLRRDEKLFF | TGTGCCAGCTCACCCGTAGGGGTCCTCCGACGAGATGAAAAACTGTTTTTT
TRBJ2-1 | . | . | TRBV4-1 | 14 | CASSQGGEYNEQFF | TGCGCCAGCAGCCAAGGGGGCGAATACAATGAGCAGTTCTTC
TRBJ1-2 | . | TRBD1 | TRBV15 | 17 | CATSRDRDRVLEDGYTF | TGTGCCACCAGCAGAGACCGGGACAGGGTTTTAGAGGATGGCTACACCTTC
TRBJ2-7 | . | TRBD1 | TRBV5-4 | 13 | CASSWTGGYEQYF | TGTGCCAGCAGCTGGACAGGGGGCTACGAGCAGTACTTC
TRBJ1-3 | few | . | TRBV7-8 | 14 | CASSLGGTGNTIYF | TGTGCCAGCAGCTTAGGGGGTACTGGAAACACCATATATTTT
TRBJ2-5 | . | TRBD2 | TRBV5-6 | 13 | CANKMWEGETQYF | TGTGCCAACAAGATGTGGGAGGGAGAGACCCAGTACTTC
TRBJ2-3 | . | . | TRBV5-4 | 13 | CASIDYSTDTQYF | TGTGCCAGCATCGATTATAGCACAGATACGCAGTATTTT
TRBJ1-5 | once | TRBD1 | TRBV9 | 16 | CASSVGGGGLDQPQHF | TGTGCCAGCAGCGTAGGGGGAGGGGGCTTGGATCAGCCCCAGCATTTT
TRBJ2-3 | once | . | TRBV28 | 14 | CASSFVGSTDTQYF | TGTGCCAGCAGTTTCGTAGGTAGCACAGATACGCAGTATTTT
TRBJ2-3 | . | . | TRBV7-9 | 12 | CASSLGKDTQYF | TGTGCCAGCAGCTTAGGTAAAGATACGCAGTATTTT
TRBJ1-5 | few | . | TRBV4-3 | 14 | CASSQDLSRQPQHF | TGCGCCAGCAGCCAAGATTTGTCCCGTCAGCCCCAGCATTTT
TRBJ2-2 | . | . | TRBV11-3 | 16 | CASSTGPTLGPGELFF | TGTGCCAGCAGCACCGGGCCAACCCTCGGACCCGGGGAGCTGTTTTTT
TRBJ1-5 | . | . | TRBV27 | 16 | CASSLLAGGPDQPQHF | TGTGCCAGCAGTTTATTGGCCGGCGGCCCCGATCAGCCCCAGCATTTT
TRBJ2-3 | . | TRBD2 | TRBV19 | 19 | CASSIMWTSERSWTDTQYF | TGTGCCAGTAGTATTATGTGGACTAGCGAGAGGTCTTGGACAGATACGCAGTATTTT
TRBJ2-3 | . | . | TRBV29-1 | 13 | CSVDREYTDTQYF | TGCAGCGTCGATAGGGAGTACACAGATACGCAGTATTTT
TRBJ2-7 | . | . | TRBV7-8 | 14 | CASSLAEGAYEQYF | TGTGCCAGCAGCTTAGCGGAGGGGGCTTACGAGCAGTACTTC
TRBJ1-1 | . | . | TRBV5-4 | 16 | CASSLWGEGSVTEAFF | TGTGCCAGCAGCCTATGGGGGGAGGGTTCGGTCACTGAAGCTTTCTTT
TRBJ1-1 | . | . | TRBV20-1 | 10 | CSARELEAFF | TGCAGTGCTAGAGAACTTGAAGCTTTCTTT
TRBJ2-7 | . | TRBD2 | TRBV30 | 13 | CAWSWAGGSEQYF | TGTGCCTGGAGCTGGGCGGGAGGTTCCGAGCAGTACTTC
TRBJ2-2 | . | . | TRBV12-5 | 13 | CASAIMMGGELFF | TGTGCTAGTGCCATTATGATGGGCGGGGAGCTGTTTTTT
TRBJ1-1 | . | TRBD1 | TRBV27 | 14 | CASSRDRGLTEAFF | TGTGCCAGCAGTCGAGACAGGGGGCTCACTGAAGCTTTCTTT
TRBJ2-1 | . | TRBD2 | TRBV27 | 17 | CASSPGTSGPRYNEQFF | TGTGCCAGCAGTCCTGGGACTAGCGGACCCCGGTACAATGAGCAGTTCTTC
TRBJ2-4 | . | . | TRBV7-6 | 14 | CASSLAGYGNIQYF | TGTGCCAGCAGCTTAGCGGGTTATGGAAACATTCAGTACTTC
TRBJ1-4 | . | . | TRBV15 | 15 | CATSISWGRDEKLFF | TGTGCCACCAGCATTTCGTGGGGGCGTGATGAAAAACTGTTTTTT
TRBJ1-1 | . | TRBD1 | TRBV13 | 15 | CASSYPTGGWNEAFF | TGTGCCAGCAGCTATCCCACAGGGGGCTGGAATGAAGCTTTCTTT
TRBJ2-7 | once | TRBD2 | TRBV6-5 | 15 | CASIELAGVSYEQYF | TGTGCCAGCATCGAACTAGCGGGAGTATCCTACGAGCAGTACTTC
TRBJ1-4 | . | . | TRBV2 | 15 | CASSEGYTTNEKLFF | TGTGCCAGCAGTGAGGGGTACACAACTAATGAAAAACTGTTTTTT